The 6 T cell receptor beta chains listed next were all sequenced from one sample in a study of blood T cell repertoires in COVID-19. The protocol was immunoSEQ multiplex PCR, while the TCRdb copy is restricted to in-frame clones and leaves out a portion. The sample contains roughly 230,000 clones, almost 85% of which appear only once. The source material was peripheral blood. These TCRs come from a man over 45 with COVID-19, enrolled during active disease.

A few counts support this clone. V and J are TRBV6-1 and TRBJ1-1; no firm D call. The V gene lost 2 bases and the J gene lost 1 base, with 2 bases spanning the gap. Germline V gene sequence: CDR1 MNHNS, CDR2 SASEGT. This CDR3 comprises 12 residues. CDR3 sequence (DNA): TGTGCCAGCAGTGAACAGAACACTGAAGCTTTCTTT. Residues: CASSEQNTEAFF.

The chain uses TRBV5-1 and TRBJ2-1; D is possibly TRBD1 (5 bases). Germline CDR1 reads SGHRS; CDR2 reads YFSETQ. Trimming cost V 7 bases and J 4 bases, with 9 bases left between them. The length of the CDR3 is 12 residues. The CDR3 loop reads CASLDSYNEQFF. The CDR3 DNA follows: TGCGCCAGCCTCGACAGTTACAATGAGCAGTTCTTC.

The chain is built from TRBV4-1 and TRBJ2-7; D is ambiguous. The CDR3 totals 16 residues. Germline assignment: CDR1 MGHRA and CDR2 YSYEKL. The V end lost 1 base, the J end lost 0 bases, and 13 bases lay between the germline ends. CDR3 sequence: CASSQGELTSSYEQYF. The CDR3 DNA reads as TGCGCCAGCAGCCAAGGTGAACTAACGAGCTCCTACGAGCAGTACTTC.

The V gene is TRBV5-4, the J gene TRBJ2-7; TRBD1 agrees at 9 bases. From germline, CDR1 is SGHNT and CDR2 YYREEE (reference sequence). The junction had 7 bases not matched to a gene; V was cut back by 4 bases and J by 5 bases. The CDR3 runs to 14 residues. This CDR3 reads CASSVDRGGDEQYF. In DNA, the CDR3 is TGTGCCAGCAGCGTAGACAGGGGGGGCGACGAGCAGTACTTC.

This clone showed up just once. The chain uses TRBV14 and TRBJ2-7; D is undetermined. Between the trimmed V and J ends, which lost 5 bases and 5 bases, there was a span of 16 bases. The germline V gene encodes CDR1 SGHDN and CDR2 FVKESK. The CDR3 is made up of 14 amino acids. The CDR3 here is CASSTALTRNEQYF. CDR3 bases: TGTGCCAGCAGCACGGCGCTGACACGGAACGAGCAGTACTTC.

This rearrangement joins TRBV28 to TRBJ2-2; 9 nucleotides align to TRBD2. The germline CDR1 and CDR2 sequences are MDHEN and SYDVKM. V lost 6 bases to trimming and J lost 10 bases; unmatched junction nucleotides: 9. The CDR3 is 14 residues long. CDR3 in amino acids: CASSRGLAGQELFF. The CDR3, as DNA: TGTGCCAGCAGCCGCGGCCTAGCGGGGCAGGAGCTGTTTTTT.